These 24 T cell receptor beta chains originate from one sample sequenced in a study of blood T cell repertoires in COVID-19. Sequencing used immunoSEQ multiplex PCR; TCRdb keeps in-frame clones, though not all of them. There are more than 95,000 clones in the sample; 75% to 90% occur only once, and 6.5% to 8.5% lies in the top ten. Sample: peripheral blood. The receptor set was obtained from a human donor in a cohort sampled during active COVID-19.

CDR3 residues: CASSLGVHGGTEAFF. The CDR3 nucleotides read TGTGCCAGCAGCTTAGGAGTACATGGAGGGACTGAAGCTTTCTTT. This chain connects TRBV11-3 to TRBJ1-1, with no clear D. V was trimmed by 1 base and J by 5 bases, leaving 14 bases between them. The CDR3 loop spans 15 amino acids. Germline values: CDR1 SGHNT, CDR2 YENEEA. Filled out from reference TRBV11-3 and TRBJ1-1, the complete variable domain reads EAGVVQSPRYKIIEKKQPVAFWCNPISGHNTLYWYLQNLGQGPELLIRYENEEAVDDSQLPKDRFSAERLKGVDSTLKIQPAELGDSAVYLCASSLGVHGGTEAFFGQGTRLTVV.

This clone has more than one count but fewer than ten. The rearrangement uses TRBV29-1 and TRBJ2-2; tentatively, D is TRBD2 (7 bases). Germline values: CDR1 SQVTM, CDR2 ANQGSEA. The CDR3 runs 14 residues. V lost 3 bases to trimming and J lost 3 bases, with 11 bases between them. For the CDR3, the DNA is TGCAGCGTTGAGAGGGGGGGGCACACCGGGGAGCTGTTTTTT. Protein: CSVERGGHTGELFF.

The J gene is TRBJ1-1, the V gene TRBV28; D possibly corresponds to TRBD1 (6 bases). The CDR3 has 15 residues. The V end was cut by 4 bases, the J end by 3 bases, with 15 bases between. Germline CDR1 MDHEN, CDR2 SYDVKM. CDR3 bases: TGTGCCAGCAGTTCGTATGCACAGGGAGACACTGAAGCTTTCTTT. Its translation: CASSSYAQGDTEAFF.

The chain employs TRBV11-3 and TRBJ2-3; D may be TRBD1 (5 bases). Germline values: CDR1 SGHNT, CDR2 YENEEA. V lost 4 bases and J lost 5, with 16 bases in between. The CDR3 is 15 amino acids. In DNA form, the CDR3 reads TGTGCCAGCAGCTCAGTGCTTTCAAGGGGAGATACGCAGTATTTT. Translated, it gives CASSSVLSRGDTQYF. Full variable domain (rest looked up from reference TRBV11-3 and TRBJ2-3): EAGVVQSPRYKIIEKKQPVAFWCNPISGHNTLYWYLQNLGQGPELLIRYENEEAVDDSQLPKDRFSAERLKGVDSTLKIQPAELGDSAVYLCASSSVLSRGDTQYFGPGTRLTVL.

The rearrangement uses TRBV5-4 and TRBJ1-5; 7 bases fit TRBD1. Germline lookup yields CDR1 SGHNT and CDR2 YYREEE (reference sequence). V shed 0 bases and J 3 bases; nucleotides not matched to a gene: 3. The CDR3 has 15 residues. CDR3 sequence: CASSLGTGVNQPQHF. The CDR3 DNA sequence: TGTGCCAGCAGCTTGGGTACAGGGGTCAATCAGCCCCAGCATTTT.

This clone was observed once. This chain joins TRBV29-1 and TRBJ2-5; TRBD1 matches at 9 bases. V lost 3 bases, J lost 5 bases, and 7 bases stayed unmatched. This CDR3 is built from 14 residues. Germline values: CDR1 SQVTM, CDR2 ANQGSEA. CDR3: CSVDGDRVGETQYF. The CDR3 region has the DNA TGCAGCGTTGACGGGGACAGGGTTGGGGAGACCCAGTACTTC.

The chain employs TRBV6-1 and TRBJ1-1, with TRBD1 as a possible D gene (5 bases). This CDR3 comprises 14 residues. Per the germline V gene, CDR1 is MNHNS and CDR2 is SASEGT. V shed 2 bases and J shed 5 bases, with 12 bases lying between them. CDR3 loop: CASSETGGRTEAFF. CDR3 DNA: TGTGCCAGCAGTGAAACTGGGGGGAGGACTGAAGCTTTCTTT.

The chain couples TRBV6-4 to TRBJ1-1, with 8 bases lining up with TRBD1. This CDR3 is built from 14 residues. V dropped 4 bases and J dropped 4; count of bases not matched to a gene: 5. The germline CDR1 and CDR2 sequences are MRHNA and SNTAGT. The CDR3 nucleotides are TGTGCCAGCAGTGCCCAGGGGGCCAGCACTGAAGCTTTCTTT. This codes for CASSAQGASTEAFF.

V is TRBV3-1 (or the pseudogene TRBV3-2) and J is TRBJ1-4; D unclear. The CDR3 is made up of 13 amino acids. Per germline, CDR1 LGHDT and CDR2 YNNKEL (reference sequence). The germline V and J ends were trimmed by 9 bases and 4 bases, with 12 bases remaining between them. The CDR3 nucleotides read TGTGCCAGTGGAGGAGACGGTAATGAAAAACTGTTTTTT. Its translation: CASGGDGNEKLFF.

V and J are TRBV6-2 or TRBV6-3 and TRBJ1-2, with D perhaps matching TRBD1 (5 bases). Germline V gene data show CDR1 as MNHEY and CDR2 as SVGEGT. The CDR3 sequence is 11 residues long. Trimming pared 4 bases from V and 7 bases from J, leaving 7 bases between. The CDR3 loop reads CASSSTVGYTF. The CDR3 DNA follows: TGTGCCAGCAGTTCGACAGTTGGCTACACCTTC.

The DNA for the CDR3 is TGTGCCAGCAGTTACGGAGGGGCCTTTCGGAGGGGCTACACCTTC. This gives the protein CASSYGGAFRRGYTF. The J gene is TRBJ1-2, the V gene TRBV6-5; TRBD1 is a possible D gene (5 bases). This CDR3 spans 15 amino acids. V lost 2 bases, J lost 8 bases, and 18 bases lay in between. CDR1 MNHEY and CDR2 SVGAGI come from the germline V gene.

This chain joins TRBV3-1 (or the pseudogene TRBV3-2) and TRBJ2-7; 8 bases map to TRBD2. V gave up 3 bases and J gave up 3 bases; unmatched junction bases: 7. CDR1 is LGHDT, CDR2 YNNKEL, per germline (reference sequence). This CDR3 contains 15 residues. DNA for the CDR3: TGTGCCAGCAGCCAGGGTCTAGCGGGCTACTACGAGCAGTACTTC. Translating gives CASSQGLAGYYEQYF.

The chain uses TRBV12-3 or TRBV12-4 and TRBJ2-5, with TRBD2 as a possible D gene (5 bases). The CDR3 sequence is 13 residues long. Trimming removed 3 bases from V and 10 bases from J, with 15 bases in between. CDR3 sequence reads: CASSFGETRVQYF. CDR3 bases: TGTGCCAGCAGTTTTGGGGAGACGAGGGTCCAGTACTTC.

The gene calls are TRBV29-1 and TRBJ1-5; D may be TRBD1 (5 bases). Germline loops: CDR1 SQVTM, CDR2 ANQGSEA. This CDR3 comprises 15 residues. Trimming removed 5 bases at V and 2 bases at J, with 16 bases between. As DNA, the CDR3 is TGCAGCGTTAATGACAGTGGTGGAGGCAATCAGCCCCAGCATTTT. Translation gives CSVNDSGGGNQPQHF. Looking up the rest from reference TRBV29-1 and TRBJ1-5 gives the full variable domain: SAVISQKPSRDICQRGTSLTIQCQVDSQVTMMFWYRQQPGQSLTLIATANQGSEATYESGFVIDKFPISRPNLTFSTLTVSNMSPEDSSIYLCSVNDSGGGNQPQHFGDGTRLSIL.

This rearrangement joins TRBV30 to TRBJ2-1; 7 bases match TRBD2. Trimming removed 2 bases from V and 8 bases from J; junction bases left unmatched: 15. Germline loops: CDR1 GTSNPN, CDR2 SVGIG (reference sequence). The CDR3 has 16 residues. The CDR3 protein is CAWSLAGVGGLDEQFF. Written as DNA, the CDR3 is TGTGCCTGGAGTTTGGCGGGGGTCGGAGGGCTCGATGAGCAGTTCTTC.

The chain uses TRBV28 and TRBJ1-4; 10 bases align to TRBD1. Germline CDR1 is MDHEN and CDR2 is SYDVKM. Trimming at V came to 7 bases and at J to 7 bases, leaving 6 bases not matched to a gene. This CDR3 has 14 amino acids. Here the CDR3 reads CASIEDRGTEKLFF. The CDR3 DNA reads as TGTGCCAGCATCGAGGACAGGGGGACTGAAAAACTGTTTTTT.

The chain recombines TRBV3-1 (or the pseudogene TRBV3-2) with TRBJ2-7, with D maybe TRBD1 (6 bases). There are 15 residues in the CDR3. Per germline, CDR1 LGHDT and CDR2 YNNKEL (reference sequence). V lost 4 bases to trimming and J lost 4 bases, with 17 bases between them. CDR3 sequence (DNA): TGTGCCAGCAGCCTTCGGGACACTAATCTTTACGAGCAGTACTTC. Its translation is CASSLRDTNLYEQYF.

The chain is built from TRBV7-8 and TRBJ1-6; D perhaps matches TRBD1 (6 bases). V was trimmed by 5 bases and J by 3 bases, leaving 8 bases between them. The CDR3 loop spans 14 amino acids. Germline loops: CDR1 SGHVS, CDR2 FQNEAQ. CDR3 sequence: CASSQQGYNSPLHF. Written as DNA, the CDR3 is TGTGCCAGCAGCCAACAGGGCTATAATTCACCCCTCCACTTT. The whole variable domain, remainder taken from reference TRBV7-8 and TRBJ1-6, is GAGVSQSPRYKVAKRGQDVALRCDPISGHVSLFWYQQALGQGPEFLTYFQNEAQLDKSGLPSDRFFAERPEGSVSTLKIQRTQQEDSAVYLCASSQQGYNSPLHFGNGTRLTVT.

The V call is TRBV5-4, the J call TRBJ2-2, with D possibly matching TRBD2 (6 bases). CDR1 is SGHNT and CDR2 is YYREEE in the germline V gene (reference sequence). The V and J ends lost 5 bases and 2 bases respectively, with 16 bases between them. The CDR3 is 16 residues long. Written as DNA, the CDR3 is TGTGCCAGCAGGCACCTCGGGACTTATAACACCGGGGAGCTGTTTTTT. This gives the protein CASRHLGTYNTGELFF.

V usage is TRBV7-3 and J usage is TRBJ2-2, with a weak D call TRBD1 (6 bases). Germline V gene sequence: CDR1 SGHTA, CDR2 FQGTGA. The CDR3 extends over 16 amino acids. Trimming removed 2 bases at V and 1 base at J, with 11 bases between. For the CDR3, the DNA is TGTGCCAGCAGCTTACGGCGAGGGGGGAACACCGGGGAGCTGTTTTTT. As protein: CASSLRRGGNTGELFF.

V and J are TRBV7-2 and TRBJ2-4; 7 bases fit TRBD2. CDR1 and CDR2 (germline): SGHTA, FQGNSA. The CDR3 runs 16 residues. Unmatched junction bases numbered 11, after V lost 6 bases and J lost 3 bases. Here the CDR3 reads CASRPTGDYRKNIQYF. The CDR3 DNA follows: TGTGCCAGCAGACCTACCGGGGACTACCGCAAAAACATTCAGTACTTC.

This chain uses TRBV2 with TRBJ2-2; D gene unclear. The CDR3 is 13 amino acids. Germline loops: CDR1 SNHLY, CDR2 FYNNEI. Trimming removed 0 bases from V and 5 bases from J, with 4 bases in between. CDR3 nucleotides: TGTGCCAGCAGTGAAGCGCTAACCGGGGAGCTGTTTTTT. Protein sequence: CASSEALTGELFF. Filled out from reference TRBV2 and TRBJ2-2, the complete variable domain reads EPEVTQTPSHQVTQMGQEVILRCVPISNHLYFYWYRQILGQKVEFLVSFYNNEISEKSEIFDDQFSVERPDGSNFTLKIRSTKLEDSAMYFCASSEALTGELFFGEGSRLTVL.

The genes are TRBV2 and TRBJ1-6; D possibly corresponds to TRBD1 (6 bases). The CDR3 sequence is 14 residues long. Trimming stripped 2 bases from V and 10 bases from J, with 12 bases between. CDR1 is SNHLY, CDR2 FYNNEI, per germline. The CDR3 sequence is CASSELQGYSPLHF. The CDR3 DNA reads TGTGCCAGCAGTGAACTCCAGGGGTACTCACCCCTCCACTTT.

This clone has just a few counts. The same CDR3 arises from other DNA sequences in this sample as well. The CDR3 reads CASSSVYEQYF. The CDR3 coding sequence is TGTGCCAGCAGCTCAGTATACGAGCAGTACTTC. The V and J genes are TRBV5-6 and TRBJ2-7; D remains unclear. In germline, CDR1 is SGHDT, CDR2 YYEEEE. Trimming stripped 3 bases from V and 4 bases from J, with 5 bases between. The CDR3 has 11 residues.